The clone carrying this T cell receptor beta chain was picked up one time. This sample is drawn from a study of CD8+ T cells in alopecia areata. The V gene end was trimmed by 0 bases and the J gene end by 4 bases; junction bases not matched to a gene: 10. CDR1 is GTSNPN, CDR2 SVGIG, per germline (reference sequence). CDR3 length equals 19 residues. Sequencing used cDNA as its template, made by extracting RNA and reverse transcribing it. The assay was immunoSEQ multiplex PCR, and TCRdb's table has in-frame clones only and misses some. The table has about 180,000 clones, 59% seen once. The sequences come from CD4+ T cells sorted from blood, collected at week 0. The source of this sequence is a human donor with alopecia areata. This rearrangement joins TRBV30 to TRBJ2-1, with 15 bases aligning to TRBD2. The CDR3 sequence: CAWSVRWTSGGAGYNEQFF. The CDR3 region has the DNA TGTGCCTGGAGTGTACGTTGGACTAGCGGGGGGGCCGGGTACAATGAGCAGTTCTTC.